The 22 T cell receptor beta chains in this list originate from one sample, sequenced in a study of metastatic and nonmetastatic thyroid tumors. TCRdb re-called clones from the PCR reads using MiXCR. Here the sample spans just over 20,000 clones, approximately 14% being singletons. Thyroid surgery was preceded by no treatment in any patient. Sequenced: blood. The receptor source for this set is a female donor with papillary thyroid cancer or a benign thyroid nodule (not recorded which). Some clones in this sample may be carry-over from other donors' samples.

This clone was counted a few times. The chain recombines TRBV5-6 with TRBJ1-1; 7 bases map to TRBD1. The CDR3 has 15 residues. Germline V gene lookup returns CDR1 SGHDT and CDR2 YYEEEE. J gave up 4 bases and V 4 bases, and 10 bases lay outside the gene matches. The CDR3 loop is CASSLLDREVTEAFF. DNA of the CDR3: TGTGCCAGCAGCCTTTTAGACAGGGAGGTCACTGAAGCTTTCTTT.

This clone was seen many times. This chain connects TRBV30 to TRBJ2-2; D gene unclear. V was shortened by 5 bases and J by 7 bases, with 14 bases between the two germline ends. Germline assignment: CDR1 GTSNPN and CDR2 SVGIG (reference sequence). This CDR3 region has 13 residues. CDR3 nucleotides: TGTGCCTGGGACCATCTGTGGAACGGGGAGCTGTTTTTT. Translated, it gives CAWDHLWNGELFF.

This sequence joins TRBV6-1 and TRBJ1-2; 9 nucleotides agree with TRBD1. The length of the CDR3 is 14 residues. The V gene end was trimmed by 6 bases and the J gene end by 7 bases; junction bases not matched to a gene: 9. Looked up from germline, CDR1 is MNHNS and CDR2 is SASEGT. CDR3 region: CASRDTGGNVGYTF. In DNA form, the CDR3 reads TGTGCCAGCAGGGACACAGGGGGCAACGTTGGCTACACCTTC.

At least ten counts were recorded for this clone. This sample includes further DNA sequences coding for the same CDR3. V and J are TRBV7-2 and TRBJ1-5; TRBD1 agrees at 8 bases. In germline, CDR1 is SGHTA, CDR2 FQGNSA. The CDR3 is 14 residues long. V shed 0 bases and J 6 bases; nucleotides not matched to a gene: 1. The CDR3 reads CASSLAQGGQPQHF. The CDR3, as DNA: TGTGCCAGCAGCTTAGCACAGGGGGGTCAGCCCCAGCATTTT.

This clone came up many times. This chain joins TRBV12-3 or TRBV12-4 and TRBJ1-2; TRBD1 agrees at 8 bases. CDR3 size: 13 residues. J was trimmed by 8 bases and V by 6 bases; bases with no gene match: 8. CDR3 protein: CASSQGQVYGYTF. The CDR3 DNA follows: TGTGCCAGCAGCCAGGGACAGGTATACGGCTACACCTTC.

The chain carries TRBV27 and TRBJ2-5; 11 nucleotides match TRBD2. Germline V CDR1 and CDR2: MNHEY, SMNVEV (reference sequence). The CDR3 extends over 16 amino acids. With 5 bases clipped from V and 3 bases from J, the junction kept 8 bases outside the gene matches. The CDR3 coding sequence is TGTGCCAGCAGTCCCCGTACGACTAGCGGGGAAGAGACCCAGTACTTC. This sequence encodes CASSPRTTSGEETQYF.

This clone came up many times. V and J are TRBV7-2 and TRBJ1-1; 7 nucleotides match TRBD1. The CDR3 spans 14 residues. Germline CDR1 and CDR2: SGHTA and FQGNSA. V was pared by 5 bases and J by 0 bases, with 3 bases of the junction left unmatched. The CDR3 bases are TGTGCCAGCAGCCTTAGGGGGCTGAACACTGAAGCTTTCTTT. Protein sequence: CASSLRGLNTEAFF. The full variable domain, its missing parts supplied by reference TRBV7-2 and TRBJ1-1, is GAGVSQSPSNKVTEKGKDVELRCDPISGHTALYWYRQSLGQGLEFLIYFQGNSAPDKSGLPSDRFSAERTGGSVSTLTIQRTQQEDSAVYLCASSLRGLNTEAFFGQGTRLTVV.

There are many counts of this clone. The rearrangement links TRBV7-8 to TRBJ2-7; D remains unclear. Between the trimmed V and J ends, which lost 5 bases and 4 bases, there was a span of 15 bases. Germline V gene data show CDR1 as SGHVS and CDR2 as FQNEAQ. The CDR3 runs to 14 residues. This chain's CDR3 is CASSHDGRRYEQYF. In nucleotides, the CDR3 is TGTGCCAGCAGCCATGATGGGCGCAGGTACGAGCAGTACTTC.

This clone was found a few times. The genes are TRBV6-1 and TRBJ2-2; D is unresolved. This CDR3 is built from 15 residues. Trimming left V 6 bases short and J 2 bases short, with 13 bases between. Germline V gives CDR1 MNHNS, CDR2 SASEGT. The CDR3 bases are TGTGCCAGCAGGAAGGAAAGATTAAACACCGGGGAGCTGTTTTTT. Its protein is CASRKERLNTGELFF.

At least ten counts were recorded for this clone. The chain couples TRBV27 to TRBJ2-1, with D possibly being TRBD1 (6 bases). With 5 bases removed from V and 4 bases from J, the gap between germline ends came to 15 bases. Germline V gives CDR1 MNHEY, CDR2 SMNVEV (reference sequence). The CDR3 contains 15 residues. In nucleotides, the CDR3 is TGTGCCAGCAGTGCACAGGGACCCTATTACAATGAGCAGTTCTTC. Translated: CASSAQGPYYNEQFF.

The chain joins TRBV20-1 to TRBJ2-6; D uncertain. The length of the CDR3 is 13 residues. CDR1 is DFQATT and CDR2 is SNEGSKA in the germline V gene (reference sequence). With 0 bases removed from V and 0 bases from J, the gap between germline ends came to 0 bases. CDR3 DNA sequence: TGCAGTGCTAGAGACTCTGGGGCCAACGTCCTGACTTTC. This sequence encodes CSARDSGANVLTF.

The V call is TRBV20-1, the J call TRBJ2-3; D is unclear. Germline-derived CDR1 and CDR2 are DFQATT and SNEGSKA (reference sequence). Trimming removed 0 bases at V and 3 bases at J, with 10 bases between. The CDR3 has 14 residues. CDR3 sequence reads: CSARDRSWTDTQYF. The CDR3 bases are TGCAGTGCTAGAGATCGTAGTTGGACAGATACGCAGTATTTT.

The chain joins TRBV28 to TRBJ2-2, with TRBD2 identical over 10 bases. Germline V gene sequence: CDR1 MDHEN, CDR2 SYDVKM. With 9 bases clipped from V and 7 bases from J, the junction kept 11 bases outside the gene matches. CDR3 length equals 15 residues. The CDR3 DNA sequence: TGTGCCAGAGGACATAGGGGGACTAGCGTCGGGGAGCTGTTTTTT. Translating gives CARGHRGTSVGELFF.

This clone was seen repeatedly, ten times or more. The CDR3 reads CASSRDRGDTQYF. The DNA for the CDR3 is TGTGCCAGCAGCCGGGACAGGGGGGATACGCAGTATTTT. The chain has TRBV2 and TRBJ2-3; TRBD1 aligns across 11 bases. This CDR3 has 13 amino acids. The germline gives CDR1 SNHLY, CDR2 FYNNEI. With 6 bases clipped from V and 6 bases from J, the junction kept 2 bases outside the gene matches.

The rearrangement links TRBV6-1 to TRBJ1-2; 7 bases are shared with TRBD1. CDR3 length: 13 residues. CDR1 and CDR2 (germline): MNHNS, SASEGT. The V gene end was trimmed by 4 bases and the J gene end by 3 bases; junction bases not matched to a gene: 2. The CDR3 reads CASSGQGHYGYTF. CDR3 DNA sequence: TGTGCCAGCAGTGGACAGGGTCACTATGGCTACACCTTC.

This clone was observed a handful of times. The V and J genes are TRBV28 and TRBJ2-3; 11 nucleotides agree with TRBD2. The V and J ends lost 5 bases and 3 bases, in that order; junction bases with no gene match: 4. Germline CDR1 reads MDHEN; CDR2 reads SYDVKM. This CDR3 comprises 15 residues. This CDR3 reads CASSEASGRTDTQYF. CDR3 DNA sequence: TGTGCCAGCAGTGAAGCTAGCGGGAGGACAGATACGCAGTATTTT.

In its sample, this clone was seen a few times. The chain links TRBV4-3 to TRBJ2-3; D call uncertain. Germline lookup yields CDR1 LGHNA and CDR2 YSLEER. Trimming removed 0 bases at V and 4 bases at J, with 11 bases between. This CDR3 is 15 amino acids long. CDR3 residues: CASSQDSSLADTQYF. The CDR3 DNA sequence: TGCGCCAGCAGCCAAGATTCTAGTTTGGCAGATACGCAGTATTTT.

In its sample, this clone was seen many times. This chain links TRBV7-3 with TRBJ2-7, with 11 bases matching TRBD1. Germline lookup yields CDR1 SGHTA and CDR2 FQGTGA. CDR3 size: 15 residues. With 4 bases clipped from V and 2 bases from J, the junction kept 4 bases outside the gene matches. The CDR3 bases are TGTGCCAGCAGCTCAGGACAGGGGGCCGCCTACGAGCAGTACTTC. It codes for CASSSGQGAAYEQYF.

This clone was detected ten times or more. Written as DNA, the CDR3 is TGTGCCAGCAGCGATCCGAACACCGGGGAGCTGTTTTTT. It specifies CASSDPNTGELFF. The chain couples TRBV27 to TRBJ2-2; D gene ambiguous. Germline V gene lookup returns CDR1 MNHEY and CDR2 SMNVEV (reference sequence). The CDR3 sequence is 13 residues long. Trimming left V 6 bases short and J 0 bases short, with 5 bases between.

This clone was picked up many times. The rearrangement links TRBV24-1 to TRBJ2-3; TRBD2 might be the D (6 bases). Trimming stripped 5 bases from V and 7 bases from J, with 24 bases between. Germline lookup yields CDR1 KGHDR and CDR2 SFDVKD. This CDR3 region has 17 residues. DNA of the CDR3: TGTGCCACCAGTGGGCGGGGCCTACGACCTCAAGGGAATACGCAGTATTTT. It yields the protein CATSGRGLRPQGNTQYF.

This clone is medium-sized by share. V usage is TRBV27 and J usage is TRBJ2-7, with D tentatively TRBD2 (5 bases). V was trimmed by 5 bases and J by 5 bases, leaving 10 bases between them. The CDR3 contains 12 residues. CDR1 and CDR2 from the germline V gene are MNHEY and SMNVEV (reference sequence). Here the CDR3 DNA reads TGTGCCAGCAGTCATACTAGACACGAGCAGTACTTC. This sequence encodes CASSHTRHEQYF.

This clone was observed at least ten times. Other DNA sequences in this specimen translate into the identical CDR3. CDR3: CASSQVPGNSDTQYF. CDR3 sequence (DNA): TGCGCCAGCAGCCAAGTCCCAGGAAACAGCGATACGCAGTATTTT. The chain is built from TRBV4-1 and TRBJ2-3; D remains ambiguous. This CDR3 has 15 residues. From germline, CDR1 is MGHRA and CDR2 YSYEKL. V lost 1 base to trimming and J lost 6 bases, with 14 bases between them.